Listed here are 23 T cell receptor beta chains from one sample, sequenced in a study of blood T cell repertoires in COVID-19. Profiling relied on immunoSEQ multiplex PCR, and the TCRdb table lists in-frame clones only, not all of them. The table records more than 110,000 clones, around 90% of them present only once. What was sequenced was peripheral blood. Source of these receptors: a woman older than 75 with acute or convalescent COVID-19.

This sequence joins TRBV9 and TRBJ1-6; 8 nucleotides match TRBD1. Looked up from germline, CDR1 is SGDLS and CDR2 is YYNGEE. V shed 2 bases, J shed 5 bases, and the junction held 3 bases outside the gene matches. The CDR3 consists of 15 residues. This CDR3 reads CASSVGTGDNSPLHF. As DNA, the CDR3 is TGTGCCAGCAGCGTTGGGACAGGAGATAATTCACCCCTCCACTTT.

This chain links TRBV5-1 with TRBJ1-5, with TRBD1 matching 10 bases. From germline, CDR1 is SGHRS and CDR2 YFSETQ. The CDR3 has 15 residues. V lost 3 bases, J lost 3 bases, and 3 bases stayed unmatched. The CDR3 loop reads CASSWTGGDNQPQHF. The CDR3 nucleotides are TGCGCCAGCAGCTGGACAGGGGGTGACAATCAGCCCCAGCATTTT.

The chain has TRBV30 and TRBJ2-2, with 9 positions matching TRBD2. The germline V gene encodes CDR1 GTSNPN and CDR2 SVGIG (reference sequence). The CDR3 covers 15 residues. V lost 3 bases to trimming and J lost 4 bases; unmatched junction nucleotides: 6. The CDR3 sequence: CAWSPGTSITGELFF. The CDR3 coding sequence is TGTGCCTGGAGCCCAGGGACTAGCATCACCGGGGAGCTGTTTTTT. Full variable domain (remainder filled in from reference TRBV30 and TRBJ2-2): SQTIHQWPATLVQPVGSPLSLECTVEGTSNPNLYWYRQAAGRGLQLLFYSVGIGQISSEVPQNLSASRPQDRQFILSSKKLLLSDSGFYLCAWSPGTSITGELFFGEGSRLTVL.

The chain couples TRBV5-1 to TRBJ1-2; D is perhaps TRBD1 (5 bases). Trimming removed 0 bases from V and 7 bases from J, with 16 bases in between. This CDR3 has 15 amino acids. CDR1 and CDR2 (germline): SGHRS, YFSETQ. The DNA of the CDR3 is TGCGCCAGCAGCTTGGATGGCAGGGCTACGGTTGGCTACACCTTC. This codes for CASSLDGRATVGYTF.

The chain joins TRBV7-9 to TRBJ1-3, with D tentatively TRBD1 (6 bases). V was clipped by 8 bases and J by 0 bases, with 8 bases between them. Germline CDR1 SEHNR, CDR2 FQNEAQ (reference sequence). The CDR3 consists of 13 residues. In DNA, the CDR3 is TGTGCCAGCGGACAGAGCTCTGGAAACACCATATATTTT. It specifies CASGQSSGNTIYF.

This chain connects TRBV9 to TRBJ1-1; the match to TRBD1 covers 8 bases. The J segment lost 4 bases and the V segment lost 3 bases, leaving 8 bases of the junction unmatched. The CDR3 is made up of 15 amino acids. CDR1 SGDLS and CDR2 YYNGEE come from the germline V gene. The CDR3 loop reads CASSAHRGGSTEAFF. The CDR3 DNA sequence: TGTGCCAGCAGCGCTCACAGGGGGGGAAGCACTGAAGCTTTCTTT.

The V call is TRBV7-8, the J call TRBJ1-1; D is perhaps TRBD1 (5 bases). This CDR3 comprises 13 residues. Per germline, CDR1 SGHVS and CDR2 FQNEAQ. The V gene lost 4 bases and the J gene lost 0 bases, with 6 bases spanning the gap. DNA of the CDR3: TGTGCCAGCAGCTCGGGGGTGAACACTGAAGCTTTCTTT. This gives the protein CASSSGVNTEAFF.

This chain links TRBV20-1 with TRBJ1-1, with D unresolved. V was cut by 1 base and J by 7 bases, with 7 bases left in between. Germline values: CDR1 DFQATT, CDR2 SNEGSKA (reference sequence). This CDR3 comprises 11 residues. The CDR3 nucleotides read TGCAGTGCTAGAGTATACAGTGAAGCTTTCTTT. Residues: CSARVYSEAFF.

The chain employs TRBV18 and TRBJ1-1; TRBD1 matches at 8 bases. This CDR3 has 15 amino acids. The trim removed 8 bases at V and 6 bases at J, leaving 14 bases unmatched. Germline CDR1 KGHSH, CDR2 LQKENI. The CDR3 loop reads CASTHSTGGLAEAFF. The CDR3 DNA sequence: TGTGCCAGCACCCATTCTACAGGGGGATTGGCTGAAGCTTTCTTT.

The chain links TRBV9 to TRBJ2-6, with TRBD1 as a possible D gene (5 bases). The germline V gene has CDR1 SGDLS and CDR2 YYNGEE. Deletions cut 2 bases from V and 1 base from J, with 13 bases between. The CDR3 runs to 17 residues. The CDR3: CASSVSGIVSGANVLTF. DNA for the CDR3: TGTGCCAGCAGCGTTTCAGGGATCGTTTCTGGGGCCAACGTCCTGACTTTC.

This rearrangement joins TRBV6-6 to TRBJ1-6, with D possibly matching TRBD1 (6 bases). V dropped 7 bases and J dropped 5 bases, with 18 bases sitting between them. The CDR3 covers 16 residues. Germline lookup yields CDR1 MNHNY and CDR2 SVGAGI (reference sequence). The CDR3 region has the DNA TGTGCCAGCACCCACCGGACAGTTTCGAATAATTCACCCCTCCACTTT. It yields the protein CASTHRTVSNNSPLHF.

This clone was observed a single time. The chain carries TRBV3-1 (or the pseudogene TRBV3-2) and TRBJ1-2, with D uncertain. The germline V and J ends were trimmed by 3 bases and 4 bases, with 9 bases remaining between them. The CDR3 runs to 13 residues. Looked up from germline, CDR1 is LGHDT and CDR2 is YNNKEL (reference sequence). DNA for the CDR3: TGTGCCAGCAGCCACAGGAACAGCTATGGCTACACCTTC. It translates to CASSHRNSYGYTF.

The V and J genes are TRBV19 and TRBJ1-1; TRBD1 agrees at 9 bases. The J segment lost 5 bases and the V segment lost 6 bases, leaving 4 bases of the junction unmatched. Germline V gene lookup returns CDR1 LNHDA and CDR2 SQIVND (reference sequence). This CDR3 is 13 amino acids long. The CDR3 loop is CASSETGGTEAFF. In DNA form, the CDR3 reads TGTGCCAGTAGCGAGACAGGGGGGACTGAAGCTTTCTTT.

The CDR3 DNA is TGTGCCAGCTCCCAGCGGGGGGCCACTGAAGCTTTCTTT. Amino acid sequence: CASSQRGATEAFF. V gene TRBV18 combines with J gene TRBJ1-1; tentatively, D is TRBD1 (6 bases). The CDR3 consists of 13 residues. Germline assignment: CDR1 KGHSH and CDR2 LQKENI. V dropped 6 bases and J dropped 4 bases, with 12 bases sitting between them. Looking up the rest from reference TRBV18 and TRBJ1-1 gives the full variable domain: NAGVMQNPRHLVRRRGQEARLRCSPMKGHSHVYWYRQLPEEGLKFMVYLQKENIIDESGMPKERFSAEFPKEGPSILRIQQVVRGDSAAYFCASSQRGATEAFFGQGTRLTVV.

The J gene is TRBJ2-3, the V gene TRBV5-6, with 10 bases identical to TRBD2. The CDR3 consists of 16 residues. V trimming: 2 bases; J trimming: 1 base; junction bases outside the gene matches: 4. Germline-derived CDR1 and CDR2 are SGHDT and YYEEEE. For the CDR3, the DNA is TGTGCCAGCAGCTTCTTGAGCGGGGGGGGCACAGATACGCAGTATTTT. Its protein product is CASSFLSGGGTDTQYF.

The chain combines TRBV19 with TRBJ1-2; 12 bases are a match to TRBD1. The length of the CDR3 is 16 residues. Trimming took 3 bases from V and 3 from J; bases not matched to a gene: 5. Germline CDR1 LNHDA, CDR2 SQIVND (reference sequence). The CDR3 sequence is CASSIPGTGGDYGYTF. The CDR3, as DNA: TGTGCCAGTAGTATCCCCGGGACAGGGGGCGACTATGGCTACACCTTC. The whole variable domain, remainder taken from reference TRBV19 and TRBJ1-2, is DGGITQSPKYLFRKEGQNVTLSCEQNLNHDAMYWYRQDPGQGLRLIYYSQIVNDFQKGDIAEGYSVSREKKESFPLTVTSAQKNPTAFYLCASSIPGTGGDYGYTFGSGTRLTVV.

V gene TRBV2 combines with J gene TRBJ1-2; D possibly corresponds to TRBD1 (5 bases). Germline loops: CDR1 SNHLY, CDR2 FYNNEI. V shed 3 bases and J shed 4 bases, with 6 bases lying between them. The CDR3 is made up of 12 amino acids. CDR3: CASSDTGYGYTF. The CDR3 nucleotides are TGTGCCAGCAGTGATACAGGCTATGGCTACACCTTC. The full variable domain, completed using reference TRBV2 and TRBJ1-2, is EPEVTQTPSHQVTQMGQEVILRCVPISNHLYFYWYRQILGQKVEFLVSFYNNEISEKSEIFDDQFSVERPDGSNFTLKIRSTKLEDSAMYFCASSDTGYGYTFGSGTRLTVV.

V is TRBV19 and J is TRBJ1-4, with D uncertain. The CDR3 consists of 14 residues. From germline, CDR1 is LNHDA and CDR2 SQIVND (reference sequence). The V and J ends lost 4 bases and 5 bases respectively, with 11 bases between them. CDR3 sequence reads: CASSSPPENEKLFF. DNA of the CDR3: TGTGCCAGTAGTAGCCCTCCTGAGAATGAAAAACTGTTTTTT.

This clone was seen once. The chain joins TRBV5-1 to TRBJ2-5; perhaps TRBD2 as D (6 bases). V was trimmed by 2 bases and J by 4 bases, leaving 12 bases between them. Germline CDR1 is SGHRS and CDR2 is YFSETQ. The CDR3 spans 14 residues. CDR3 sequence: CASSLQTRRETQYF. The CDR3 DNA sequence: TGCGCCAGCAGCTTACAGACTAGAAGAGAGACCCAGTACTTC.

The V call is TRBV5-1, the J call TRBJ1-4, with TRBD1 matching 9 bases. Germline V gene sequence: CDR1 SGHRS, CDR2 YFSETQ. V was pared by 2 bases and J by 7 bases, with 3 bases of the junction left unmatched. The CDR3 loop spans 14 amino acids. CDR3 DNA sequence: TGCGCCAGCAGCTTACAGGGGGCGGGTGAAAAACTGTTTTTT. Translated, it gives CASSLQGAGEKLFF. The entire variable domain, with the rest obtained from reference TRBV5-1 and TRBJ1-4, is as follows: KAGVTQTPRYLIKTRGQQVTLSCSPISGHRSVSWYQQTPGQGLQFLFEYFSETQRNKGNFPGRFSGRQFSNSRSEMNVSTLELGDSALYLCASSLQGAGEKLFFGSGTQLSVL.

This rearrangement joins TRBV3-1 (or the pseudogene TRBV3-2) to TRBJ1-4; D is unclear. The ends were cut back, 4 bases at V and 2 bases at J, with 11 bases in the middle. Germline CDR1 and CDR2: LGHDT and YNNKEL (reference sequence). The CDR3 spans 15 residues. CDR3 sequence (DNA): TGTGCCAGCAGCCCGTCTCGAGGTACTAATGAAAAACTGTTTTTT. This gives the protein CASSPSRGTNEKLFF.

V gene TRBV7-2 combines with J gene TRBJ1-2; 8 nucleotides agree with TRBD1. Unmatched junction bases numbered 3, after V lost 5 bases and J lost 4 bases. Germline V gene lookup returns CDR1 SGHTA and CDR2 FQGNSA. CDR3 length equals 13 residues. The CDR3 region has the DNA TGTGCCAGCAGCCCGGACAGGGTCTATGGCTACACCTTC. It yields the protein CASSPDRVYGYTF.

The chain uses TRBV12-5 and TRBJ2-1; 11 bases are shared with TRBD2. V lost 1 base and J lost 1; bases outside the gene matches: 0. The CDR3 is 16 amino acids. The germline gives CDR1 LGHNT, CDR2 FRNRAP. CDR3 nucleotides: TGTGCTAGTGGTTTGGGACTAGCGGGGTCCTACAATGAGCAGTTCTTC. Amino acid sequence: CASGLGLAGSYNEQFF.